Listed below are T cell receptor beta chains from one sample, sequenced in a study of shared clonotypes between healthy human individuals. Some clones are missing from TCRdb's copy, which holds only in-frame ones; the method was immunoSEQ multiplex PCR. The sample lists hundreds of thousands of clones, 95% to 98% occurring once. Material: naive CD8+ T cells sorted from blood. These receptors originate from a man younger than 40 in good health. Each CDR3 is given with its conserved first and last residue. The D gene is left open where the match is weak. Only some rows state a clone size, as once, few, many or a class for expanded clones.

>TRBV29-1|.|TRBJ2-7|.
TGCAGCGCCCTTTTGGGGTTCTACGAGCAGTACTTC
CSALLGFYEQYF
>TRBV5-1|.|TRBJ1-1|TRBD1
TGCGCCAGCAGGACAGGGGTGAGGAACACTGAAGCTTTCTTT
CASRTGVRNTEAFF
>TRBV27|.|TRBJ2-4|.
TGTGCCAGCAGGACCAGCCAGGGATGGAACATTCAGTACTTC
CASRTSQGWNIQYF
>TRBV11-2|once|TRBJ2-7|.
TGTGCCAGCAGTGAGGGCCGACGCGGCAGCCGTCTCCACGAGCAGTACTTC
CASSEGRRGSRLHEQYF
>TRBV27|.|TRBJ2-1|.
TGTGCCAGCACTATCACCGGTGTGAATGAGCAGTTCTTC
CASTITGVNEQFF
>TRBV10-3|.|TRBJ2-1|TRBD1
TGTGCCATCAATTACTGGGACAGGGAATACAATGAGCAGTTCTTC
CAINYWDREYNEQFF
>TRBV2|.|TRBJ2-2|.
TGTGCCAGCAAGTTTCCCACCGGGGAGCTGTTTTTT
CASKFPTGELFF
>TRBV7-6|.|TRBJ2-1|TRBD1
TGTGCCAGCAGCTTAAGGGTTACGGGACAGTCGTATTCCTACAATGAGCAGTTCTTC
CASSLRVTGQSYSYNEQFF
>TRBV15|.|TRBJ1-2|.
TGTGCCACCAGCTTACACCGGGACCCCCTCGGCGGCTACACCTTC
CATSLHRDPLGGYTF
>TRBV15|once|TRBJ2-7|TRBD1
TGTGCCACCAGCAGACGGGACAGCTCCTACGAGCAGTACTTC
CATSRRDSSYEQYF
>TRBV5-1|.|TRBJ2-1|.
TGCGCCAGCAGCTTGGTAGTGGGAGGCATCGATGAGCAGTTCTTC
CASSLVVGGIDEQFF
>TRBV7-9|.|TRBJ2-5|.
TGTGCCAGCAGCTTAGGCCAAGAGACCCAGTACTTC
CASSLGQETQYF
>TRBV10-3|.|TRBJ1-1|TRBD1
TGTGCCATCAGTGATCGAGCAGGGGGCTTTGGCACTGAAGCTTTCTTT
CAISDRAGGFGTEAFF
>TRBV2|.|TRBJ2-2|.
.
CASSQSRQGLEKAGELFF
>TRBV2|.|TRBJ2-5|.
TGTGCCAGCATTCCGGAGGGGGGATACGTGCAAGAGACCCAGTACTTC
CASIPEGGYVQETQYF
>TRBV10-3|.|TRBJ1-5|TRBD1
TGTGCCATCGATGCAGGGGGCAAGAGTCAGCCCCAGCATTTT
CAIDAGGKSQPQHF
>TRBV10-3|.|TRBJ1-1|.
TGTGCCATCAGTGAAAGTCAGGGGAACACTGAAGCTTTCTTT
CAISESQGNTEAFF
>TRBV7-9|.|TRBJ2-1|TRBD2
TGTGCCAGCACCCTAGGACGGATGACTAGCGGGGTCTACAATGAGCAGTTCTTC
CASTLGRMTSGVYNEQFF
>TRBV27|.|TRBJ2-7|.
TGTGCCAGCAGTTTAGATCAGGGCTCCTACGAGCAGTACTTC
CASSLDQGSYEQYF
>TRBV4-1|.|TRBJ2-5|.
TGCGCCAGCAGCCGCCAAGGGGAAGAGACCCAGTACTTC
CASSRQGEETQYF
>TRBV25-1|.|TRBJ2-3|.
TGTGCCAGCAGTGACCCCTCGGGGGATACGCAGTATTTT
CASSDPSGDTQYF
>TRBV27|.|TRBJ2-7|.
TGTGCCAGCAGTTTAAAAGACAGGTTATCCTACGAGCAGTACTTC
CASSLKDRLSYEQYF
>TRBV5-6|.|TRBJ2-1|TRBD2
TGTGCCAGCAGCTTGAGTAAGACTAGCGGGAGATATGAGCAGTTCTTC
CASSLSKTSGRYEQFF
>TRBV29-1|.|TRBJ2-7|.
TGCAGCGTTGGCGGACAGAAAAGCTCCTACGAGCAGTACTTC
CSVGGQKSSYEQYF
>TRBV6-1|.|TRBJ2-6|.
TGTGCCAGCAGTGGGGGCTGGGGACGGTTCAGCTCTGGGGCCAACGTCCTGACTTTC
CASSGGWGRFSSGANVLTF
>TRBV2|.|TRBJ2-6|.
TGTGCCACCCTGACGGGCAACGTCCTGACTTTC
CATLTGNVLTF
>TRBV7-6|.|TRBJ2-1|TRBD2
TGTGCCAGCAGCCAAAGACTAGCGGCCTACAATGAGCAGTTCTTC
CASSQRLAAYNEQFF
>TRBV9|.|TRBJ1-2|.
TGTGCCAGCACCATACCGCCAGATGGCTACACCTTC
CASTIPPDGYTF
>TRBV7-8|.|TRBJ2-7|TRBD2
TGTGCCAGCAGCTGGATCCCGGGACTAGCGGGAGAAAGTCGCTCCTACGAGCAGTACTTC
CASSWIPGLAGESRSYEQYF
>TRBV14|.|TRBJ2-7|.
TGTGCCAGCAGCCCTCGTAGTTGGACCTACGAGCAGTACTTC
CASSPRSWTYEQYF
>TRBV29-1|.|TRBJ2-7|TRBD1
TGCAGCGTTGAGGTTCCAGGACAGGGGACAGTCGAGCAGTACTTC
CSVEVPGQGTVEQYF
>TRBV5-1|.|TRBJ2-7|TRBD1
TGCGCCAGCAGCTTGCGGGACAGCTCCTACGAGCAGTACTTC
CASSLRDSSYEQYF
>TRBV14|.|TRBJ2-3|.
TGTGCCAGCAGCAGATACACAGATACGCAGTATTTT
CASSRYTDTQYF
>TRBV11-2|.|TRBJ1-4|TRBD1
TGTGCCAGCAGCTTAGTCCCCGGGACAGGGAATGAAAAACTGTTTTTT
CASSLVPGTGNEKLFF
>TRBV11-3|.|TRBJ1-1|.
TGTGCCAGCAGCTTAGAACCGAACACTGAAGCTTTCTTT
CASSLEPNTEAFF
>TRBV27|.|TRBJ2-1|.
TGTGCCAGCAGTTTAGTACGGGAGCATTACAATGAGCAGTTCTTC
CASSLVREHYNEQFF
>TRBV27|once|TRBJ2-5|.
TGTGCCAGCAGTTTATTTGGGCAGGGCGAGACCCAGTACTTC
CASSLFGQGETQYF
>TRBV13|.|TRBJ2-7|TRBD1
TGTGCCAGCAGCTTATTAGGCAGGGGGCTATACGAGCAGTACTTC
CASSLLGRGLYEQYF
>TRBV18|.|TRBJ2-5|.
TGTGCCAGCTCAATAGACAGGGGACTAAGAAAATTACAAGAGACCCAGTACTTC
CASSIDRGLRKLQETQYF
>TRBV5-4|once|TRBJ1-1|.
TGTGCCAGCAGCACATACGGGGTTGAAGCTTTCTTT
CASSTYGVEAFF
>TRBV4-3|.|TRBJ2-1|.
TGCGCCAGCAGCCACACCCGGGACTCCGATACATACAATGAGCAGTTCTTC
CASSHTRDSDTYNEQFF
>TRBV29-1|.|TRBJ2-6|TRBD1
TGCAGCGTTGAGACAGGGTTCTCTGGGGCCAACGTCCTGACTTTC
CSVETGFSGANVLTF